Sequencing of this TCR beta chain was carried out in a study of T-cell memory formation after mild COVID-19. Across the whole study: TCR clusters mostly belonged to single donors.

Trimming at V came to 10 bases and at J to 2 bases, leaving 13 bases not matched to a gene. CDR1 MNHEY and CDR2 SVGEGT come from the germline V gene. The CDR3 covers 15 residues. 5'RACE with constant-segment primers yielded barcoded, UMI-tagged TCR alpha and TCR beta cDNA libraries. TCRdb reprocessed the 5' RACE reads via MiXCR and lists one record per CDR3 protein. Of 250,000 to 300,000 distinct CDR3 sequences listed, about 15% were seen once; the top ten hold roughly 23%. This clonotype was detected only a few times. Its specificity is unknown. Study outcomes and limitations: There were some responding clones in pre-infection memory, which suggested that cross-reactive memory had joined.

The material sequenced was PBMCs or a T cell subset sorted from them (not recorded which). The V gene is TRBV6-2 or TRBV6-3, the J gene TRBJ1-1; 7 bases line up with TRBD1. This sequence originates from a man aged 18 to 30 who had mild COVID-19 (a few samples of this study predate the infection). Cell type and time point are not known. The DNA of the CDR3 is TGTGCCACCCAGGGACATGGGACAGATAACACTGAAGCTTTCTTT. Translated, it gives CATQGHGTDNTEAFF.